The sequence of this T cell receptor beta chain was determined in a study of somatic mutations in cytotoxic T cells in rheumatoid arthritis. About the research overall: Patient blood (about 28 ml EDTA) was taken immediately after diagnosis and before treatment. A subset of V beta antibody-stained T-cell populations was isolated by flow sorting, reaching nearly 100% purity, and this subset included V beta1+ cells that went on to TCRB sequencing. Study-level findings and limits: Patients with rheumatoid arthritis did not differ significantly from age-matched healthy controls in CD8+ T-cell clonality.

Assay used: immunoSEQ multiplex PCR; TCRdb lists only in-frame clones, some missing. This table has around 20,000 clones, 65% to 70% appearing once. This CDR3 is built from 15 residues. The germline V gene has CDR1 WSHSY and CDR2 SAAADI. The germline V and J ends were trimmed by 5 bases and 3 bases, with 14 bases remaining between them. Comments on this clone: Its antigen remains unknown.

The sample taken for sequencing was CD8+ T cells sorted from blood. The rearrangement uses TRBV10-2 and TRBJ2-1, with D tentatively TRBD2 (5 bases). The clonotype comes from an adult with rheumatoid arthritis. Written as DNA, the CDR3 is TGCGCCAGCAGTCACGCAGGACGGGACTACAATGAGCAGTTCTTC. Protein: CASSHAGRDYNEQFF.